These 20 T cell receptor beta chains share one sample of origin, sequenced in a study of T-cell reconstitution after alpha-beta-depleted transplantation in children. For TCRbeta, the library was prepared with unique molecular identifiers. TCRdb processed the PCR reads anew with MiXCR; each CDR3 protein has one entry. The sample records hundreds of thousands of distinct CDR3 sequences, approximately 16% being singletons. Sequences were derived from PBMCs from the stem cell graft donor, sampled from the stem cell graft. These receptors came from a human donor who donated a stem cell graft to a child with acute myeloid leukemia.

This clonotype has ten or more counts. V is TRBV9 and J is TRBJ2-3, with a possible D match to TRBD1 (5 bases). V gave up 0 bases and J gave up 0 bases, with 11 bases separating them. The CDR3 totals 16 residues. Germline V lookup: CDR1 SGDLS, CDR2 YYNGEE. The CDR3 nucleotides are TGTGCCAGCAGCGTAGCAGGGAAGACTAGCACAGATACGCAGTATTTT. It encodes CASSVAGKTSTDTQYF.

This clonotype was seen ten or more times. The chain carries TRBV29-1 and TRBJ2-7, with D unclear. V lost 8 bases, J lost 4 bases, and 12 bases lay in between. The germline CDR1 and CDR2 sequences are SQVTM and ANQGSEA. There are 11 residues in the CDR3. CDR3 sequence: CSSEERYEQYF. CDR3 DNA: TGCAGCTCTGAGGAGCGTTACGAGCAGTACTTC.

The rearrangement joins TRBV6-1 to TRBJ2-7, with 11 bases fitting TRBD1. Germline V gene lookup returns CDR1 MNHNS and CDR2 SASEGT. This CDR3 comprises 16 residues. After removal of 3 bases from V and 2 bases from J, the junction contained 6 bases not matched to a gene. In DNA, the CDR3 is TGTGCCAGCAGTGAGAACACGGGACAGGGGGCCTACGAGCAGTACGTC. Protein product: CASSENTGQGAYEQYV.

This clonotype was detected ten times or more. This chain joins TRBV7-9 and TRBJ2-1; perhaps D is TRBD1 or TRBD2 (5 bases each). Trimming left V 7 bases short and J 10 bases short, with 17 bases between. The germline CDR1 and CDR2 sequences are SEHNR and FQNEAQ (reference sequence). The CDR3 is 13 amino acids. The CDR3 nucleotides are TGTGCCAGCACCCTCACGGGGACCGACGAGCAGTTCTTC. Translating it yields CASTLTGTDEQFF.

The table lists this clonotype with a few counts. At one end, the junction sequence differs from germline, possibly due to a read error. The V gene is TRBV7-9, the J gene TRBJ1-6; TRBD1 matches 7 bases. CDR1 SEHNR and CDR2 FQNEAQ come from the germline V gene (reference sequence). The CDR3 has 15 residues. CDR3 sequence: CSSSFDGTVNSPLHF. The DNA of the CDR3 is TGTTCCAGCAGCTTTGACGGGACAGTTAATTCACCCCTCCACTTT.

The chain uses TRBV5-1 and TRBJ1-4; possible D gene TRBD1, 5 bases. Deletions cut 6 bases from V and 8 bases from J, with 14 bases between. The CDR3 spans 13 residues. Germline V gene sequence: CDR1 SGHRS, CDR2 YFSETQ. In DNA form, the CDR3 reads TGCGCCAGCACCGTGGGACGTGGGGAAAAACTGTTTTTT. Translated: CASTVGRGEKLFF.

This clonotype turned up a few times. V gene TRBV20-1 combines with J gene TRBJ2-6, with TRBD1 identical over 10 bases. This CDR3 spans 17 amino acids. V was pared by 4 bases and J by 3 bases, with 9 bases of the junction left unmatched. The germline CDR1 and CDR2 sequences are DFQATT and SNEGSKA (reference sequence). CDR3 sequence reads: CSAIIAGTGDGANVLTF. CDR3 coding DNA: TGCAGTGCTATTATTGCCGGGACAGGGGATGGGGCCAACGTCCTGACTTTC.

This clonotype was observed many times. This chain joins TRBV20-1 and TRBJ2-5; a possible D gene is TRBD1 (6 bases). The V gene's germline CDR1 is DFQATT and CDR2 SNEGSKA (reference sequence). V lost 0 bases and J 5 bases, leaving 13 bases between the germline ends. This CDR3 spans 14 amino acids. The CDR3 DNA is TGCAGTGCTAGAGATCGGAGGACAGAGGAGACCCAGTACTTC. This gives the protein CSARDRRTEETQYF.

This clonotype showed up many times. The chain joins TRBV6-1 to TRBJ1-3; D perhaps matches TRBD1 (6 bases). The CDR3 spans 17 residues. V lost 6 bases to trimming and J lost 0 bases, with 18 bases between them. Germline assignment: CDR1 MNHNS and CDR2 SASEGT. The CDR3 DNA is TGTGCCAGCAGACCGCCGGGGGGGGCGTTCTCTGGAAACACCATATATTTT. It is translated as CASRPPGGAFSGNTIYF.

The rearrangement links TRBV9 to TRBJ2-1; no firm D call. Looked up from germline, CDR1 is SGDLS and CDR2 is YYNGEE. This CDR3 is built from 13 residues. Trimming removed 4 bases from V and 10 bases from J, with 15 bases in between. CDR3 residues: CASSPRPPPEQFF. The CDR3 DNA reads TGTGCCAGCAGCCCACGACCCCCTCCGGAGCAGTTCTTC.

This clonotype showed up just a few times. The chain combines TRBV7-9 with TRBJ1-5; D is unresolved. This CDR3 contains 14 residues. V lost 3 bases, J lost 3 bases, and 9 bases lay in between. Germline V lookup: CDR1 SEHNR, CDR2 FQNEAQ (reference sequence). As DNA, the CDR3 is TGTGCCAGCAGCTTGGGAACCCTCAATCAGCCCCAGCATTTT. Translated, it gives CASSLGTLNQPQHF. Full variable domain (missing parts from reference TRBV7-9 and TRBJ1-5): DTGVSQNPRHKITKRGQNVTFRCDPISEHNRLYWYRQTLGQGPEFLTYFQNEAQLEKSRLLSDRFSAERPKGSFSTLEIQRTEQGDSAMYLCASSLGTLNQPQHFGDGTRLSIL.

The J gene is TRBJ2-1, the V gene TRBV7-9; perhaps D is TRBD1 or TRBD2 (5 bases each). The CDR3 consists of 13 residues. In germline, CDR1 is SEHNR, CDR2 FQNEAQ (reference sequence). Trimming removed 4 bases from V and 15 bases from J, with 19 bases in between. The CDR3 nucleotides read TGTGCCAGCAGCTCAACCTTCCCGGGACGCCCGTTCTTC. Its translation: CASSSTFPGRPFF.

The chain combines TRBV7-2 with TRBJ1-4; D ambiguous. Trimming removed 5 bases from V and 8 bases from J, with 18 bases in between. Germline V gives CDR1 SGHTA, CDR2 FQGNSA. CDR3 length: 15 amino acids. The CDR3 DNA is TGTGCCAGCAGCCCCACTCCGAGTAGGGAGGAAAAACTGTTTTTT. Translation gives CASSPTPSREEKLFF. The full variable domain, with the rest looked up from reference TRBV7-2 and TRBJ1-4, is GAGVSQSPSNKVTEKGKDVELRCDPISGHTALYWYRQSLGQGLEFLIYFQGNSAPDKSGLPSDRFSAERTGGSVSTLTIQRTQQEDSAVYLCASSPTPSREEKLFFGSGTQLSVL.

The rearrangement links TRBV7-7 to TRBJ2-1, with 10 nucleotides matching TRBD2. The CDR3 length is 15 residues. The V and J ends lost 10 bases and 7 bases, in that order; junction bases with no gene match: 13. CDR1 and CDR2 from the germline V gene are SSHAT and FNYEAQ (reference sequence). The CDR3 is CAITMASGGGNEQFF. As DNA, the CDR3 is TGTGCCATCACCATGGCTAGCGGGGGAGGGAATGAGCAGTTCTTC.

The chain recombines TRBV5-6 with TRBJ2-5; 7 positions match TRBD1. The V gene end was trimmed by 7 bases and the J gene end by 4 bases; junction bases not matched to a gene: 10. Germline V CDR1 and CDR2: SGHDT, YYEEEE. The CDR3 runs 14 residues. The CDR3 loop is CASRLLPGGETQYF. CDR3 coding DNA: TGTGCCAGCCGATTGCTACCAGGGGGAGAGACCCAGTACTTC.

In the case of this clonotype: Possible read error: a much larger clone is one base away. The chain has TRBV12-3 or TRBV12-4 and TRBJ2-5, with D uncertain. V lost 7 bases and J 2 bases, leaving 11 bases between the germline ends. The CDR3 sequence is 13 residues long. This CDR3 reads CASTKRLQETQYF. The CDR3 bases are TGTGCCAGCACCAAGAGACTTCAAGAGACCCAGTACTTC.

This clonotype was observed at least ten times. This sequence joins TRBV9 and TRBJ2-5, with 8 nucleotides matching TRBD1. Germline V lookup: CDR1 SGDLS, CDR2 YYNGEE. The junction had 0 bases not matched to a gene; V was cut back by 0 bases and J by 2 bases. CDR3 size: 14 residues. The DNA of the CDR3 is TGTGCCAGCAGCGTAGGGACAGGGCAAGAGACCCAGTACTTC. Its protein is CASSVGTGQETQYF.

This clonotype has a handful of counts. The V and J genes are TRBV7-9 and TRBJ2-1; tentative D call: TRBD2 (5 bases). From germline, CDR1 is SEHNR and CDR2 FQNEAQ (reference sequence). The CDR3 runs 15 residues. The ends were cut back, 5 bases at V and 0 bases at J, with 11 bases in the middle. CDR3 amino acids: CASSPWELSYNEQFF. CDR3 bases: TGTGCCAGCAGCCCCTGGGAGCTCTCCTACAATGAGCAGTTCTTC.

The sample holds one count of this clonotype. The CDR3 region is CASSQLWDIGDTEAFF. CDR3 DNA: TGCGCCAGCAGCCAGCTATGGGATATCGGAGACACTGAAGCTTTCTTT. The chain has TRBV4-3 and TRBJ1-1; D is unclear. CDR1 is LGHNA and CDR2 is YSLEER in the germline V gene. CDR3 size: 16 residues. V lost 3 bases to trimming and J lost 3 bases, with 17 bases between them.

In this sample, this clonotype turned up many times. This chain joins TRBV20-1 and TRBJ2-7, with 8 bases aligning to TRBD1. Trimming removed 5 bases from V and 5 bases from J; junction bases left unmatched: 8. The germline CDR1 and CDR2 sequences are DFQATT and SNEGSKA (reference sequence). CDR3 length: 13 residues. The CDR3, as DNA: TGCAGTGCTCTAGGGGCAGGGGGCGACGAGCAGTACGTC. Protein product: CSALGAGGDEQYV.